The next 4 T cell receptor beta chains were all read from a single sample in a study of tumor and adjacent non-tumor tissue in lung cancer. A modified ARM-PCR protocol with three rounds of nested PCR amplified TCRbeta. TCRdb re-called the multiplex PCR reads with MiXCR, one entry per CDR3 protein. The sample yields some 70,000 distinct CDR3 sequences, nearly 70% seen once. The template was RNA from unsorted bulk tissue. This non-tumor lung sample came from over 3 cm beyond the tumor edge. The sample was distant non-tumor lung tissue. The receptors were sampled from a woman aged 50 to 60 with non-small cell lung cancer.

Note on this clonotype: An end of the junction differs from the germline gene, which may be a read error. The J gene is TRBJ2-5, the V gene TRBV20-1; maybe TRBD2 (6 bases). The CDR3 consists of 14 residues. Germline V lookup: CDR1 DFQATT, CDR2 SNEGSKA (reference sequence). The CDR3 DNA follows: TGCACTGCTAGCGAGCGGATCTACCAAGAGACCCGGTACTTC. Translated, it gives CTASERIYQETRYF.

Comments on this clonotype: Sequence at one end of the junction differs from germline and may be a read error. This rearrangement joins TRBV7-9 to TRBJ1-2, with 7 positions matching TRBD1. Germline values: CDR1 SEHNR, CDR2 FQNEAQ (reference sequence). This CDR3 spans 15 amino acids. The CDR3 coding sequence is TGTGCCAGCGGCTTGGGGGACAGATCAAGTGATGGCTACACCTTC. Translating it yields CASGLGDRSSDGYTF.

Worth noting for this clonotype: The CDR3 carries no conserved terminal phenylalanine or tryptophan, so it likely arises from a read error. This chain links TRBV7-9 with TRBJ2-1, with TRBD2 matching over 7 bases. The CDR3 length is 16 residues. The trim removed 3 bases at V and 4 bases at J, leaving 9 bases unmatched. The V gene's germline CDR1 is SEHNR and CDR2 FQNEAQ (reference sequence). The chain's CDR3 is CASSFVGAGAYNEQFL. The CDR3 DNA is TGTGCCAGCAGCTTCGTCGGGGCGGGAGCTTACAATGAGCAGTTCCTC.

Concerning this clonotype itself: One end of the junction is discordant with germline, which a read error may explain. This sequence joins TRBV5-1 and TRBJ2-1; 11 bases line up with TRBD1. CDR3 length: 15 residues. Germline V gives CDR1 SGHRS, CDR2 YFSETQ. This CDR3 is CASGLGQGGDNEQFF. As DNA, the CDR3 is TGCGCCAGCGGCTTGGGACAGGGGGGGGACAATGAACAGTTCTTC.